The sequence of this TCR beta chain was determined in a study of beta chain features in type 1 diabetes. Study-wide results and caveats: TCRB CDR3s from Type 1 diabetes patients were moderately but significantly shorter in all four CD4+ subsets.

V dropped 2 bases and J dropped 2; count of bases not matched to a gene: 2. This CDR3 comprises 13 residues. Germline CDR1 reads SQVTM; CDR2 reads ANQGSEA. Isolated RNA was reverse transcribed in full, so expressed TCRB transcripts were sequenced. Repertoires were generated with immunoSEQ multiplex PCR, while TCRdb's copy carries only in-frame clones and drops some. Of around 150,000 clones in the sample, approximately 8.7% were seen once. As for this clone: Its antigen is currently unknown. Different DNA sequences within this sample yield the same CDR3.

The TCR sequence derives from a woman in her 30s with type 1 diabetes. This chain links TRBV29-1 with TRBJ1-1; 7 bases map to TRBD1. Sequences were obtained from central memory CD4+ T cells from blood. The CDR3 DNA sequence: TGCAGCGTTGAAAGACAGGGCAACACTGAAGCTTTCTTT. Translation: CSVERQGNTEAFF.